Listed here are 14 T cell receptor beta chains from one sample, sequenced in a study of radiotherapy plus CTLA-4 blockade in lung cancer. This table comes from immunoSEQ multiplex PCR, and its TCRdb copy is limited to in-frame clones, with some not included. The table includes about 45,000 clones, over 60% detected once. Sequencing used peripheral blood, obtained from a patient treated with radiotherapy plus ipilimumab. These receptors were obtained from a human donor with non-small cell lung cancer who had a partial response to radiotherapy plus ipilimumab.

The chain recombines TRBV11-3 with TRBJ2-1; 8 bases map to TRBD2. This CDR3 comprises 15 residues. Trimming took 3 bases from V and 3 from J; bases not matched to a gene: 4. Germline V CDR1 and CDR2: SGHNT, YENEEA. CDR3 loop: CASSLALADYNEQFF. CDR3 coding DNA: TGTGCCAGCAGCTTGGCACTAGCGGACTACAATGAGCAGTTCTTC.

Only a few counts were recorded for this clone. CDR3 in amino acids: CASSEGDRDGANVLTF. DNA of the CDR3: TGTGCCAGCAGTGAAGGGGACAGGGATGGGGCCAACGTCCTGACTTTC. The V and J genes are TRBV25-1 and TRBJ2-6; the match to TRBD1 covers 9 bases. The V gene end was trimmed by 2 bases and the J gene end by 3 bases; junction bases not matched to a gene: 2. The CDR3 runs 16 residues. From germline, CDR1 is MGHDK and CDR2 SYGVNS. Full variable domain (missing parts from reference TRBV25-1 and TRBJ2-6): EADIYQTPRYLVIGTGKKITLECSQTMGHDKMYWYQQDPGMELHLIHYSYGVNSTEKGDLSSESTVSRIRTEHFPLTLESARPSHTSQYLCASSEGDRDGANVLTFGAGSRLTVL.

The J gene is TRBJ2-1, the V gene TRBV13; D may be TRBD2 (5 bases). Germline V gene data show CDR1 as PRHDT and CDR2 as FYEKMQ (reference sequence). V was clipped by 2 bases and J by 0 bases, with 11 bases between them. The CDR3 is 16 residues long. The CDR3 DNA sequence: TGTGCCAGCAGCTTATTTCCGGGGTCCTCCTACAATGAGCAGTTCTTC. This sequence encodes CASSLFPGSSYNEQFF.

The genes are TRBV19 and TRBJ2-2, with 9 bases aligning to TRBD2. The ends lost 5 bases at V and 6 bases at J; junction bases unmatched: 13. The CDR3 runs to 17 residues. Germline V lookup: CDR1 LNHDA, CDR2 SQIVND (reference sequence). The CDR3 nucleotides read TGTGCCAGTAGTTGGGCTGGCGGGGGGGCGGCCGCCGGGGAGCTGTTTTTT. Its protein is CASSWAGGGAAAGELFF.

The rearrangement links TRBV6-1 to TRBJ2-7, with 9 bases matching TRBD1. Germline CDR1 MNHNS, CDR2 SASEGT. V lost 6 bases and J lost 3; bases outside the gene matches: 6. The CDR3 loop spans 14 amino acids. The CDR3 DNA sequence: TGTGCCAGCAGCCTACAGGGGGCCAACTACGAGCAGTACTTC. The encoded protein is CASSLQGANYEQYF.

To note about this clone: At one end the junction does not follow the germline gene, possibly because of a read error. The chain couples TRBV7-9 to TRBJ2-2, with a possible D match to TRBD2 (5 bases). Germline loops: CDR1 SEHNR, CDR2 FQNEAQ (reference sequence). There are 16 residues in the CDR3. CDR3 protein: CASIPLGVHLTWEPFF. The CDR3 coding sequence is TGTGCCAGCATCCCCCTCGGGGTACACCTTACCTGGGAGCCGTTTTTT.

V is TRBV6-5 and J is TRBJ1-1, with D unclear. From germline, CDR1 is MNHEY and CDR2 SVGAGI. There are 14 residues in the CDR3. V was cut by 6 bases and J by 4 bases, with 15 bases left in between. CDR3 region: CASSPRGSATEAFF. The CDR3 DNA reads TGTGCCAGCAGCCCGAGAGGGTCGGCCACTGAAGCTTTCTTT.

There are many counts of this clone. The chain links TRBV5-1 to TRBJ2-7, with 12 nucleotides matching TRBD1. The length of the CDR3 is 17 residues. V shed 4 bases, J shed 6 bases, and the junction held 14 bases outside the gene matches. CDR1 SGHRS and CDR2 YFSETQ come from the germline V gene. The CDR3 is CASSVTTGTGGWGEQYF. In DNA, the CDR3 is TGCGCCAGCAGCGTCACTACCGGGACAGGGGGCTGGGGCGAGCAGTACTTC.

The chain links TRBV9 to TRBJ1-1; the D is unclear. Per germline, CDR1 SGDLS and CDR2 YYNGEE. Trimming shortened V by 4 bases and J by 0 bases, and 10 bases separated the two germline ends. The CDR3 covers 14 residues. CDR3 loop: CASSQGDMNTEAFF. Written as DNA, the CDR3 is TGTGCCAGCAGCCAAGGAGATATGAACACTGAAGCTTTCTTT.

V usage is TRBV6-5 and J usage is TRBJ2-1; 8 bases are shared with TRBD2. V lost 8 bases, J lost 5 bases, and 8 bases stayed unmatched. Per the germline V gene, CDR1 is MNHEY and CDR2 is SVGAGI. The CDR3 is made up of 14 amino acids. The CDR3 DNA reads TGTGCCAGCGGGAAGGGGCGGGGGGACAATGAGCAGTTCTTC. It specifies CASGKGRGDNEQFF.

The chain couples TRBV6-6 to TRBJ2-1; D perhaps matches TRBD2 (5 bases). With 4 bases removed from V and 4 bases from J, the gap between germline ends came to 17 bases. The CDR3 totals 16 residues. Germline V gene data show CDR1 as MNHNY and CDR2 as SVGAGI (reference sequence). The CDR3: CASSSISGGSYNEQFF. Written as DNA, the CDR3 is TGTGCCAGCAGTTCCATTTCTGGCGGGTCTTACAATGAGCAGTTCTTC.

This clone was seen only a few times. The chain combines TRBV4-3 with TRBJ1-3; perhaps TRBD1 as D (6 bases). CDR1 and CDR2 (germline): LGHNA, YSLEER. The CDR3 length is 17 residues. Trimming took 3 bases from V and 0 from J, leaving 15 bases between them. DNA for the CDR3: TGCGCCAGCAGCCACCGGGGGGCGGGGGGCTCTGGAAACACCATATATTTT. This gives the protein CASSHRGAGGSGNTIYF.

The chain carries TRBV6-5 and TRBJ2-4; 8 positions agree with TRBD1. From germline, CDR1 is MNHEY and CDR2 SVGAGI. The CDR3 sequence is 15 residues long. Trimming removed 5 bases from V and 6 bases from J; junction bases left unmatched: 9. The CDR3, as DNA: TGTGCCAGCAGTGGGGACAGGCAGATCGGAAACATTCAGTACTTC. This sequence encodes CASSGDRQIGNIQYF.

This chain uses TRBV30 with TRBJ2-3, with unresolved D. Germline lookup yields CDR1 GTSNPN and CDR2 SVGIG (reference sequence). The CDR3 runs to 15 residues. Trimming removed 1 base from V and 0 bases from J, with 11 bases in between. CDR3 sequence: CAWSGALTSTDTQYF. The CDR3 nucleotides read TGTGCCTGGAGTGGGGCCCTTACTAGCACAGATACGCAGTATTTT.